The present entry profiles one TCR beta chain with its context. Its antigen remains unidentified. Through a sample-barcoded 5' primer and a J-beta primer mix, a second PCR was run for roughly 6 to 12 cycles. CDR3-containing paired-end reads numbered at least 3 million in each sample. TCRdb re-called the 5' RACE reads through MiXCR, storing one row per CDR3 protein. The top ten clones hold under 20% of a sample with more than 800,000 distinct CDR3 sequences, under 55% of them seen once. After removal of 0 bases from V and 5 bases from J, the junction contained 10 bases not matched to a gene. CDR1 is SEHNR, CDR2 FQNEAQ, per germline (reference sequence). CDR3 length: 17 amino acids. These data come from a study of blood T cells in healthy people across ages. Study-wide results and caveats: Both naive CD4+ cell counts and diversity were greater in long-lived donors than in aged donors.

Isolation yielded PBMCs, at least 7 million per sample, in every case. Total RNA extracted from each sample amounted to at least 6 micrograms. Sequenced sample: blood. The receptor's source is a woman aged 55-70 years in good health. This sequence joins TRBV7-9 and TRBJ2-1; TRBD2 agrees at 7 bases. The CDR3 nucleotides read TGTGCCAGCAGCTTAGCGTGGGGGGAGGGGCGCCACAATGAGCAGTTCTTC. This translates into CASSLAWGEGRHNEQFF.